Below, 24 T cell receptor beta chains from the same sample are listed, as sequenced in a study of cytomegalovirus exposure and HLA in healthy donors. The PCR had 60 Vbeta and 13 Jbeta primers. TCRdb's copy holds only in-frame clones and misses some; the assay was immunoSEQ multiplex PCR. The sample consists of about 210,000 clones, over 80% of them appearing once. What was sequenced was PBMCs. These receptors came from a woman aged 50 to 65 in good health and CMV-seropositive.

The rearrangement uses TRBV30 and TRBJ2-3, with no clear D. The CDR3 has 15 residues. Trimming took 0 bases from V and 0 from J, leaving 10 bases between them. Germline V lookup: CDR1 GTSNPN, CDR2 SVGIG (reference sequence). The CDR3 sequence: CAWSVIGASTDTQYF. CDR3 sequence (DNA): TGTGCCTGGAGTGTAATAGGAGCTAGCACAGATACGCAGTATTTT.

The chain is built from TRBV6-1 and TRBJ1-2; D may be TRBD1 (6 bases). The CDR3 spans 14 residues. CDR1 and CDR2 from the germline V gene are MNHNS and SASEGT. The germline V and J ends were trimmed by 7 bases and 0 bases, with 12 bases remaining between them. The chain's CDR3 is CASKWDTANYGYTF. The CDR3, as DNA: TGTGCCAGCAAATGGGACACCGCTAACTATGGCTACACCTTC.

There are a few counts of this clone. The CDR3 sequence: CASSTDKFGQPQHF. Written as DNA, the CDR3 is TGTGCCAGTAGTACGGACAAGTTCGGTCAGCCCCAGCATTTT. This chain connects TRBV19 to TRBJ1-5; perhaps TRBD1 as D (5 bases). V lost 4 bases, J lost 6 bases, and 13 bases lay in between. Germline CDR1 LNHDA, CDR2 SQIVND (reference sequence). CDR3 size: 14 residues.

This rearrangement joins TRBV7-2 to TRBJ2-1; D possibly corresponds to TRBD2 (7 bases). The CDR3 extends over 17 amino acids. In germline, CDR1 is SGHTA, CDR2 FQGNSA. Trimming removed 11 bases at V and 4 bases at J, with 27 bases between. CDR3 nucleotides: TGTGCCTCCTCCCGTGTTGGCGGGGGCCGGGGTTACAATGAGCAGTTCTTC. Protein sequence: CASSRVGGGRGYNEQFF.

V and J are TRBV7-2 and TRBJ2-3; D unresolved. Germline lookup yields CDR1 SGHTA and CDR2 FQGNSA. The V end lost 0 bases, the J end lost 4 bases, and 5 bases lay between the germline ends. This CDR3 is 13 amino acids long. This CDR3 reads CASSLALADTQYF. CDR3 in DNA: TGTGCCAGCAGCTTAGCGCTAGCAGATACGCAGTATTTT.

This chain joins TRBV2 and TRBJ2-3; weak D call: TRBD2 (5 bases). Germline CDR1 SNHLY, CDR2 FYNNEI. Trimming took off 2 bases at V and 3 bases at J, with 15 bases between the two ends. The CDR3 length is 16 residues. Here the CDR3 reads CASSEWATTGTDTQYF. CDR3 coding DNA: TGTGCCAGCAGTGAATGGGCCACCACGGGGACAGATACGCAGTATTTT.

V is TRBV19 and J is TRBJ2-2, with 8 nucleotides matching TRBD1. Per germline, CDR1 LNHDA and CDR2 SQIVND (reference sequence). The V gene end was trimmed by 4 bases and the J gene end by 0 bases; junction bases not matched to a gene: 13. CDR3 size: 19 residues. This chain's CDR3 is CASSTSPMGDRTNTGELFF. In DNA, the CDR3 is TGTGCCAGTAGTACGTCGCCTATGGGGGACAGGACGAACACCGGGGAGCTGTTTTTT.

The genes are TRBV2 and TRBJ1-4, with D possibly being TRBD1 (5 bases). The CDR3 length is 16 residues. The germline gives CDR1 SNHLY, CDR2 FYNNEI. Between the trimmed V and J ends, which lost 3 bases and 1 base, there was a span of 12 bases. The CDR3 loop reads CASSEQGVRTNEKLFF. The CDR3 bases are TGTGCCAGCAGTGAGCAAGGGGTGAGAACTAATGAAAAACTGTTTTTT.

The rearrangement joins TRBV6-4 to TRBJ2-3, with TRBD2 matching 8 bases. The CDR3 has 15 residues. V was clipped by 2 bases and J by 1 base; unmatched bases: 2. Germline V CDR1 and CDR2: MRHNA, SNTAGT. The DNA of the CDR3 is TGTGCCAGCAGTGACGAAGCGGGGGGCACAGATACGCAGTATTTT. Translated, it gives CASSDEAGGTDTQYF.

The chain is built from TRBV18 and TRBJ1-2; D unresolved. Trimming removed 3 bases at V and 8 bases at J, with 16 bases between. CDR3 length: 14 amino acids. Looked up from germline, CDR1 is KGHSH and CDR2 is LQKENI. CDR3 DNA: TGTGCCAGCTCACCTCGGGATTCCTCGGGAGGCTACACCTTC. Amino acids: CASSPRDSSGGYTF.

This clone appeared a few times. This chain links TRBV6-6 with TRBJ2-4; maybe TRBD1 (5 bases). The CDR3 spans 14 residues. V shed 4 bases and J shed 6 bases, with 13 bases lying between them. Germline V gene data show CDR1 as MNHNY and CDR2 as SVGAGI (reference sequence). As DNA, the CDR3 is TGTGCCAGCAGTTTGATACAGGCCCCAAACATTCAGTACTTC. Its translation: CASSLIQAPNIQYF.

This chain links TRBV6-5 with TRBJ2-7; 8 bases fit TRBD2. After removal of 2 bases from V and 4 bases from J, the junction contained 7 bases not matched to a gene. There are 15 residues in the CDR3. The germline gives CDR1 MNHEY, CDR2 SVGAGI. DNA for the CDR3: TGTGCCAGCAGTTACGGGGGCGGGGGGACTTACGAGCAGTACTTC. It specifies CASSYGGGGTYEQYF.

The chain uses TRBV7-9 and TRBJ2-6; tentative D call: TRBD2 (6 bases). Trimming stripped 4 bases from V and 0 bases from J, with 10 bases between. The CDR3 sequence is 16 residues long. Germline values: CDR1 SEHNR, CDR2 FQNEAQ (reference sequence). CDR3: CASSWGLTSGANVLTF. As DNA, the CDR3 is TGTGCCAGCAGCTGGGGACTGACCTCTGGGGCCAACGTCCTGACTTTC. Full variable domain (missing parts from reference TRBV7-9 and TRBJ2-6): DTGVSQNPRHKITKRGQNVTFRCDPISEHNRLYWYRQTLGQGPEFLTYFQNEAQLEKSRLLSDRFSAERPKGSFSTLEIQRTEQGDSAMYLCASSWGLTSGANVLTFGAGSRLTVL.

The rearrangement links TRBV7-7 to TRBJ2-3, with 7 bases matching TRBD2. J gave up 6 bases and V 5 bases, and 5 bases lay outside the gene matches. The germline gives CDR1 SSHAT, CDR2 FNYEAQ (reference sequence). CDR3 length: 13 amino acids. The CDR3 DNA reads TGTGCCAGCAGCCGGACTAGGCAGGATACGCAGTATTTT. Protein product: CASSRTRQDTQYF.

About this clone itself: Germline and junction disagree at one end, which may indicate a read error. CDR3 amino acids: CSSSSGTAWSNQPQHF. CDR3 bases: TGTTCCAGCAGCTCAGGGACAGCGTGGAGCAATCAGCCCCAGCATTTT. The V call is TRBV7-9, the J call TRBJ1-5; TRBD1 matches at 7 bases. The CDR3 extends over 16 amino acids. The germline CDR1 and CDR2 sequences are SEHNR and FQNEAQ (reference sequence).

The gene calls are TRBV6-6 and TRBJ2-1; 10 bases map to TRBD2. Looked up from germline, CDR1 is MNHNY and CDR2 is SVGAGI (reference sequence). This CDR3 region has 14 residues. V dropped 0 bases and J dropped 7; count of bases not matched to a gene: 0. CDR3: CASSYSSGGNEQFF. The CDR3 DNA sequence: TGTGCCAGCAGTTACTCTAGCGGGGGGAATGAGCAGTTCTTC.

This chain connects TRBV28 to TRBJ1-1; TRBD1 is a possible D gene (6 bases). Trimming pared 2 bases from V and 0 bases from J, leaving 13 bases between. The CDR3 runs 16 residues. CDR1 and CDR2 (germline): MDHEN, SYDVKM. In DNA form, the CDR3 reads TGTGCCAGCAGTTTAGTCCAGGGGTCGGTGAACACTGAAGCTTTCTTT. Translated, it gives CASSLVQGSVNTEAFF.

The chain employs TRBV6-5 and TRBJ2-7; possibly TRBD2 for D (7 bases). Germline CDR1 is MNHEY and CDR2 is SVGAGI. Trimming left V 2 bases short and J 6 bases short, with 17 bases between. The CDR3 has 15 amino acids. The CDR3: CASSYPGVGGLEQYF. CDR3 coding DNA: TGTGCCAGCAGTTACCCAGGGGTCGGGGGGCTCGAGCAGTACTTC.

This sequence joins TRBV5-8 and TRBJ2-5; D unclear. Germline CDR1 SGHTS, CDR2 YDEGEE. Trimming removed 0 bases from V and 5 bases from J, with 8 bases in between. The length of the CDR3 is 13 residues. The chain's CDR3 is CASSLENRETQYF. The DNA for the CDR3 is TGTGCCAGCAGCTTGGAGAACCGGGAGACCCAGTACTTC.

This chain connects TRBV7-9 to TRBJ2-7; TRBD1 is a possible D gene (5 bases). This CDR3 region has 14 residues. The germline V gene has CDR1 SEHNR and CDR2 FQNEAQ (reference sequence). V was cut by 5 bases and J by 12 bases, with 23 bases left in between. The CDR3 reads CASSHPERGQRMYF. The CDR3 DNA reads as TGTGCCAGCAGCCACCCCGAAAGGGGCCAGAGGATGTACTTC.

In the case of this clone: Distinct nucleotide sequences in the sample also encode this CDR3. The rearrangement joins TRBV5-1 to TRBJ1-1, with D uncertain. Germline CDR1 is SGHRS and CDR2 is YFSETQ. V gave up 0 bases and J gave up 1 base, with 4 bases separating them. CDR3 length equals 13 residues. The DNA of the CDR3 is TGCGCCAGCAGCTTGGGCGGGAACACTGAAGCTTTCTTT. This translates into CASSLGGNTEAFF.

This rearrangement joins TRBV6-6 to TRBJ2-3; D possibly corresponds to TRBD2 (7 bases). V was pared by 7 bases and J by 3 bases, with 17 bases between. Germline V gene sequence: CDR1 MNHNY, CDR2 SVGAGI (reference sequence). The CDR3 spans 15 residues. CDR3 bases: TGTGCCAGCAACGGGGGGCGAGAGGGGACAGATACGCAGTATTTT. Translation gives CASNGGREGTDTQYF.

The chain is built from TRBV4-1 and TRBJ2-1; D may be TRBD1 (6 bases). CDR1 and CDR2 from the germline V gene are MGHRA and YSYEKL. The CDR3 is 16 residues long. Trimming shortened V by 2 bases and J by 9 bases, and 20 bases separated the two germline ends. CDR3 residues: CASSQPLTGLSSEQFF. DNA of the CDR3: TGCGCCAGCAGCCAACCCCTAACAGGGCTTAGCTCTGAGCAGTTCTTC.

This chain links TRBV6-4 with TRBJ2-3; TRBD1 might be the D (5 bases). This CDR3 has 16 residues. Looked up from germline, CDR1 is MRHNA and CDR2 is SNTAGT. Trimming pared 0 bases from V and 1 base from J, leaving 11 bases between. Here the CDR3 reads CASSDSGRRGTDTQYF. CDR3 DNA sequence: TGTGCCAGCAGTGACTCGGGGCGACGGGGCACAGATACGCAGTATTTT.